The clone carrying this T cell receptor (beta chain) was observed many times. The ends lost 5 bases at V and 8 bases at J; junction bases unmatched: 13. Germline V gene lookup returns CDR1 SEHNR and CDR2 FQNEAQ (reference sequence). This CDR3 has 17 amino acids. Original methodology: Scientists estimated how many nucleated cells there were by amplifying reference gene primers. Sequencing was performed with immunoSEQ multiplex PCR; in TCRdb, only in-frame clones are kept and a portion is missing. V and J calls plus clone size are reproduced from that table; the DNA served to infer D and trimming. The data show roughly 250,000 clones, 83% seen once. This specimen belongs to a study of blood T cell repertoires in COVID-19. About the study: The United States, Italy and Spain provided the acute and convalescent COVID-19 samples.

Grouping used clinical history reported by participants in a survey and questionnaire. During the 2 weeks before they entered the study, exposed participants had met someone with a PCR-confirmed or clinician-diagnosed COVID-19 case. Input material: PBMCs or T cells enriched from blood (not recorded which). This TCR was sampled from a woman aged 35 to 49 who had been exposed to COVID-19. This sequence joins TRBV7-9 and TRBJ1-4, with TRBD1 identical over 11 bases. The CDR3 DNA is TGTGCCAGCAGCATGGACAGGGGGCAGGTAGTAGGAGAAAAACTGTTTTTT. Amino acids: CASSMDRGQVVGEKLFF.